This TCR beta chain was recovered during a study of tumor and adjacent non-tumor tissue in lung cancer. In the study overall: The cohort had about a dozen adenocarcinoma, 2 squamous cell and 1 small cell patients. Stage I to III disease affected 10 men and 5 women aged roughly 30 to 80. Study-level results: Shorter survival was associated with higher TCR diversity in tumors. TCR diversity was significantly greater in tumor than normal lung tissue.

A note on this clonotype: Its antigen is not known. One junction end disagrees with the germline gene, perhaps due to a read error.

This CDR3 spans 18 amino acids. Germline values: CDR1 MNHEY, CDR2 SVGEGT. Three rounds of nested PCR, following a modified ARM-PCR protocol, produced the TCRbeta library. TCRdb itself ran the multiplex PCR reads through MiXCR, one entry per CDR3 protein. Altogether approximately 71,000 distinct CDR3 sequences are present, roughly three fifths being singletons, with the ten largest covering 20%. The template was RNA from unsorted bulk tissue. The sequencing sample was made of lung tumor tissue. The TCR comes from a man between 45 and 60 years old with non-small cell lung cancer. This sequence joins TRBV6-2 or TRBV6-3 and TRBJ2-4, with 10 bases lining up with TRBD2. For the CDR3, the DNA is TGTGTCAGCAGTCTCGGGCTAGCGGGGGATCTAGCCAAAAACATTCAGTACTTC. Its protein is CVSSLGLAGDLAKNIQYF.